The TCR beta chain under discussion was sequenced for a study of shared T cell receptors in the human thymus. This clone was seen only once. Clones were read by immunoSEQ multiplex PCR, and TCRdb kept only the in-frame ones, dropping some. Altogether 600,000 or so clones are present, about 89% being singletons, with the ten largest covering roughly 0.0086%. The same specimen was also included in a second study, on human thymus T cells. That paper notes: Thymus tissue was removed during corrective cardiac surgery.

What was sequenced was thymocytes. The receptor was derived from a boy under two years old with a congenital heart defect.

The CDR3 protein is CASSFQGRSSGANVLTF. The CDR3 DNA reads as TGCGCCAGCAGCTTCCAGGGGCGTTCCTCTGGGGCCAACGTCCTGACTTTC. This chain uses TRBV5-1 with TRBJ2-6, with D maybe TRBD1 (6 bases). The CDR3 runs 17 residues. Trimming shortened V by 2 bases and J by 0 bases, and 12 bases separated the two germline ends. Per the germline V gene, CDR1 is SGHRS and CDR2 is YFSETQ.